The T cell receptor beta chain under discussion was sequenced for a study of T cell responses to AZD1222 COVID-19 vaccine (dated by TCRdb to about 2021). About the study as a whole: Because spike-specific TCR depth and breadth did not differ between the two schedules, AZD1222 recipients who got a second dose at roughly 4 weeks were pooled with those who got a second dose at roughly 12 weeks. Trial participants were enrolled by age into subgroups of 18-55, 56-69 and 70-plus years, and roughly 150, 30 and 60 TCR-sequenced participants, respectively, were included in these subgroups. TCR sequencing was performed for over 230 trial participants, of whom about 200 were given two doses of AZD1222 and 26 were given two doses of MenACWY control vaccine. The research as a whole found: Vaccine-associated CD4 TCRs spanned the whole spike protein, with dominant responses in regions 160-218 and 743-854. Because no samples from the day 14 peak response were available, repertoires could be characterized only after the peak T cell response. Reportedly, close to half of the unique spike-specific TCRs recognized epitopes lying outside the regions that are mutated in the B.1.351 and B.1.1.7 variants. Most participants were white British and females outnumbered males, and the authors suggested that clonal diversity may have been underestimated. Conclusions about previously exposed vaccinees were limited because only a handful of AZD1222 recipients were SARS-CoV-2 seropositive at baseline. The 56-69-year group was small, and its depth increase did not reach significance, likely because of low power. After two AZD1222 doses, both the breadth and the depth of spike-specific TCRs were significantly higher than at day 0 and than in MenACWY recipients.

The CDR3 regions of human TCRbeta chains were analyzed by immunosequencing. As for how the authors treated the data: Repertoire TCRs were matched against a reference library of SARS-CoV-2-specific TCRs generated with the MIRA antigen-specificity platform. Breadth was defined as the fraction of unique TCRs that were SARS-CoV-2-associated. Depth was defined as the fraction of total T cells that were SARS-CoV-2-associated. Each spike-specific TCR was assigned to its reactive spike region and to a CD4 or CD8 class using the MIRA data. Log10-transformed breadth and depth values were compared by one-way ANOVA with Sidak's multiple comparisons tests. TCRdb took over this immuneACCESS table, retaining in-frame rearrangements with V and J assigned. Such tables are incomplete; in checked studies, under half of the missing clones stem from an unresolved V gene, and the remainder is unexplained. V, J and clone size reflect that table, while D and trimming were determined from the DNA. The sample table contains 65,000 to 70,000 clones; only one count was recorded for over 60% of them. 9.5% to 13% of the sample lies in the top ten.

Reading the label with the study, this specimen's time point is: baseline before first vaccination. Vaccinee samples were obtained from the UK trials COV001 and COV002, which included a single-blind randomized controlled phase 2/3 trial of AZD1222 (ChAdOx1 nCoV-19) in healthy adults. For TCRbeta chain sequencing, PBMC samples were collected from trial participants at day 0 and at day 28 after the second dose. Spanning cysteine to phenylalanine, the CDR3 consists of 16 amino acids. Of all the DNA, just the CDR3 is kept, 48 bases in frame from base 1. The V end loses 4 bases and the J end loses 7 bases, and a stretch of 21 bases separates them. From a lookup of the germline V gene, CDR1 and CDR2 are SGDLS and YYNGEE. Regarding this clone: Its antigen target is currently unknown. No base-level quality is on record; no much larger clone is a single base apart.

The material was peripheral blood, obtained on day 0 of AZD1222 vaccination. The clonotype comes from an adult in good health. The chain joins TRBV9 to TRBJ2-1, with the D gene not confidently named. The DNA sequence is as follows: TGTGCCAGCAGCCCCGGAAGTGAAAGTCTAACGAATGAGCAGTTCTTC. This yields the protein CASSPGSESLTNEQFF.